One and the same sample provided the 7 T cell receptor beta chains below, sequenced in a study of CD8+ T cells in alopecia areata. Once RNA had been extracted, it was reverse transcribed into cDNA to act as the sequencing template. The data were produced by immunoSEQ multiplex PCR, yet TCRdb's version contains in-frame clones alone and is incomplete. The sample includes roughly 200,000 clones, 50% to 60% seen only once; the top ten take 3% to 3.5%. Treatment meaning: oral pan-JAK inhibitor, 5-10 mg twice daily. The specimen was CD4+ T cells sorted from blood, collected at week 4, from a patient treated with tofacitinib. The source is a human donor with alopecia areata.

The chain uses TRBV30 and TRBJ2-5, with D unclear. Trimming removed 4 bases from V and 2 bases from J, with 5 bases in between. The germline V gene has CDR1 GTSNPN and CDR2 SVGIG (reference sequence). The CDR3 sequence is 11 residues long. The CDR3 reads CAWKLQETQYF. CDR3 bases: TGTGCCTGGAAATTGCAAGAGACCCAGTACTTC.

The rearrangement uses TRBV2 and TRBJ1-1, with D tentatively TRBD1 (5 bases). CDR1 SNHLY and CDR2 FYNNEI come from the germline V gene. V dropped 6 bases and J dropped 5 bases, with 19 bases sitting between them. CDR3 length equals 15 residues. CDR3 sequence reads: CASRRDLPVGTEAFF. The CDR3 DNA reads as TGTGCCAGCAGACGGGACTTACCTGTGGGGACTGAAGCTTTCTTT.

The chain is built from TRBV5-6 and TRBJ2-3; 7 bases align to TRBD1. The CDR3 extends over 15 amino acids. Losses at the gene ends were 2 bases for V and 5 bases for J; bases not matched to a gene: 8. Germline V gives CDR1 SGHDT, CDR2 YYEEEE. The CDR3 protein is CASSLGTANKDTQYF. In DNA, the CDR3 is TGTGCCAGCAGCTTAGGGACAGCGAACAAAGATACGCAGTATTTT.

V is TRBV14 and J is TRBJ1-6; no reliable D call. Germline CDR1 and CDR2: SGHDN and FVKESK. Trimming removed 1 base at V and 0 bases at J, with 4 bases between. CDR3 size: 15 residues. CDR3 in DNA: TGTGCCAGCAGCCAAGGGGGCTCCTATAATTCACCCCTCCACTTT. Amino acids: CASSQGGSYNSPLHF.

The chain joins TRBV18 to TRBJ2-5, with a tentative D call TRBD2 (6 bases). The germline V gene has CDR1 KGHSH and CDR2 LQKENI. V gave up 3 bases and J gave up 5 bases, with 10 bases separating them. CDR3 size: 13 residues. This CDR3 reads CASSPVRGETQYF. CDR3 nucleotides: TGTGCCAGCTCACCCGTCCGGGGGGAGACCCAGTACTTC.

V is TRBV25-1 and J is TRBJ2-1; the D call may be TRBD1 or TRBD2 (6 bases each). This CDR3 is built from 17 residues. V gave up 4 bases and J gave up 3 bases, with 19 bases separating them. In germline, CDR1 is MGHDK, CDR2 SYGVNS. The CDR3 spells CASSGFFKGGVYNEQFF. The CDR3 DNA follows: TGTGCCAGCAGTGGCTTCTTTAAGGGGGGAGTCTACAATGAGCAGTTCTTC. Looking up the rest from reference TRBV25-1 and TRBJ2-1 gives the full variable domain: EADIYQTPRYLVIGTGKKITLECSQTMGHDKMYWYQQDPGMELHLIHYSYGVNSTEKGDLSSESTVSRIRTEHFPLTLESARPSHTSQYLCASSGFFKGGVYNEQFFGPGTRLTVL.

The chain recombines TRBV5-4 with TRBJ2-5; possibly TRBD1 or TRBD2 for D (5 bases each). V lost 6 bases and J lost 0, with 12 bases in between. The germline V gene has CDR1 SGHNT and CDR2 YYREEE (reference sequence). CDR3 length: 14 residues. The CDR3 nucleotides read TGTGCCAGCACCTTCGGGGCGGACCAAGAGACCCAGTACTTC. Translating gives CASTFGADQETQYF. The full variable domain, its missing parts supplied by reference TRBV5-4 and TRBJ2-5, is ETGVTQSPTHLIKTRGQQVTLRCSSQSGHNTVSWYQQALGQGPQFIFQYYREEENGRGNFPPRFSGLQFPNYSSELNVNALELDDSALYLCASTFGADQETQYFGPGTRLLVL.